What follows are 18 T cell receptor beta chains derived from one specimen sequenced in a study of cytotoxic CD8 clonotypes in ibrutinib-treated CLL. Profiled with immunoSEQ multiplex PCR; TCRdb holds only in-frame clones, not every one. Seen here are 5,500 to 8,500 clones, 60% to 80% observed once, and the top ten hold about a quarter. Sequenced here: PBMCs, sampled before ibrutinib treatment. Receptor source: a human donor with chronic lymphocytic leukemia.

This clone was seen more than once but under ten times. The genes are TRBV7-9 and TRBJ2-7, with 8 positions matching TRBD1. The junction had 8 bases not matched to a gene; V was cut back by 3 bases and J by 4 bases. CDR3 size: 15 residues. Germline-derived CDR1 and CDR2 are SEHNR and FQNEAQ (reference sequence). CDR3 residues: CASSFSGTGLYEQYF. The CDR3 region has the DNA TGTGCCAGCAGCTTCTCCGGGACAGGTTTATACGAGCAGTACTTC.

CDR3 region: CAISEVRGGADTQYF. The CDR3 nucleotides are TGTGCCATCAGTGAGGTGCGGGGGGGGGCAGATACGCAGTATTTT. The chain couples TRBV10-3 to TRBJ2-3, with 9 positions matching TRBD2. This CDR3 has 15 amino acids. V dropped 2 bases and J dropped 4; count of bases not matched to a gene: 4. Germline CDR1 and CDR2: ENHRY and SYGVKD.

The CDR3 loop reads CASSQGKTEAFF. The DNA for the CDR3 is TGTGCCAGCAGTCAGGGTAAAACTGAAGCTTTCTTT. The chain is built from TRBV25-1 and TRBJ1-1, with D perhaps TRBD1 (5 bases). CDR1 is MGHDK, CDR2 SYGVNS, per germline. The length of the CDR3 is 12 residues. The V end lost 5 bases, the J end lost 5 bases, and 9 bases lay between the germline ends.

V gene TRBV18 combines with J gene TRBJ1-1; 7 bases align to TRBD1. Germline-derived CDR1 and CDR2 are KGHSH and LQKENI. After removal of 5 bases from V and 11 bases from J, the junction contained 14 bases not matched to a gene. CDR3 length: 14 amino acids. CDR3 sequence (DNA): TGTGCCAGCTCAACCCCGGACAGGCTCGGATTGGCTTTCTTT. Its translation: CASSTPDRLGLAFF. The variable domain in full, with the rest retrieved from reference TRBV18 and TRBJ1-1, is NAGVMQNPRHLVRRRGQEARLRCSPMKGHSHVYWYRQLPEEGLKFMVYLQKENIIDESGMPKERFSAEFPKEGPSILRIQQVVRGDSAAYFCASSTPDRLGLAFFGQGTRLTVV.

This clone was counted once. This chain joins TRBV18 and TRBJ1-6, with 7 bases aligning to TRBD1. CDR1 and CDR2 from the germline V gene are KGHSH and LQKENI. V dropped 3 bases and J dropped 7; count of bases not matched to a gene: 9. The CDR3 runs to 16 residues. Written as DNA, the CDR3 is TGTGCCAGCTCACCTTCGGGGAGGGGGCTAAATTCACCCCTCCACTTT. Amino acid sequence: CASSPSGRGLNSPLHF. The whole variable domain, filled in from reference TRBV18 and TRBJ1-6, reads NAGVMQNPRHLVRRRGQEARLRCSPMKGHSHVYWYRQLPEEGLKFMVYLQKENIIDESGMPKERFSAEFPKEGPSILRIQQVVRGDSAAYFCASSPSGRGLNSPLHFGNGTRLTVT.

This chain joins TRBV27 and TRBJ1-2, with 7 bases identical to TRBD1. The CDR3 is 15 amino acids. Germline lookup yields CDR1 MNHEY and CDR2 SMNVEV (reference sequence). The V gene end was trimmed by 6 bases and the J gene end by 4 bases; junction bases not matched to a gene: 11. The CDR3 spells CASRQLQGGGYGYTF. As DNA, the CDR3 is TGTGCCAGCAGACAACTGCAGGGGGGTGGCTATGGCTACACCTTC.

The chain has TRBV4-1 and TRBJ2-3, with D maybe TRBD1 (5 bases). The germline V gene has CDR1 MGHRA and CDR2 YSYEKL. Trimming stripped 0 bases from V and 5 bases from J, with 12 bases between. The CDR3 contains 15 residues. The CDR3 DNA sequence: TGCGCCAGCAGCCAAGAGGAGTCCACAGGAGATACGCAGTATTTT. Protein sequence: CASSQEESTGDTQYF.

This clone was seen only once. J is TRBJ2-7 and V is TRBV5-4; 8 bases fit TRBD1. Germline values: CDR1 SGHNT, CDR2 YYREEE (reference sequence). V shed 3 bases, J shed 4 bases, and the junction held 12 bases outside the gene matches. This CDR3 contains 16 residues. The CDR3 DNA reads as TGTGCCAGCAGCTCGGGGGTCGGGACAGGAAAGTACGAGCAGTACTTC. Amino acids: CASSSGVGTGKYEQYF.

This chain joins TRBV11-2 and TRBJ2-7; the D call may be TRBD1 or TRBD2 (5 bases each). Germline V lookup: CDR1 SGHAT, CDR2 FQNNGV. The CDR3 is 14 residues long. V was shortened by 2 bases and J by 4 bases, with 12 bases between the two germline ends. CDR3 in amino acids: CASSLLGDPYEQYF. DNA of the CDR3: TGTGCCAGCAGCTTATTAGGGGACCCTTACGAGCAGTACTTC.

This rearrangement joins TRBV18 to TRBJ2-7; D unclear. Trimming pared 2 bases from V and 2 bases from J, leaving 4 bases between. The CDR3 extends over 12 amino acids. Germline V gives CDR1 KGHSH, CDR2 LQKENI. CDR3 protein: CASSPGAYEQYF. CDR3 coding DNA: TGTGCCAGCTCACCAGGGGCCTACGAGCAGTACTTC.

Here the CDR3 DNA reads TGTGCCAGCAGCTTCAGTTACGAGCAGTACTTC. Its protein is CASSFSYEQYF. The V call is TRBV7-9, the J call TRBJ2-7, with D hard to call. Looked up from germline, CDR1 is SEHNR and CDR2 is FQNEAQ (reference sequence). Trimming took off 3 bases at V and 4 bases at J, with 4 bases between the two ends. The CDR3 is made up of 11 amino acids.

This clone was counted only a few times. V is TRBV6-5 and J is TRBJ2-2; D tentatively fits TRBD1 or TRBD2 (5 bases each). V gave up 2 bases and J gave up 6 bases, with 10 bases separating them. Looked up from germline, CDR1 is MNHEY and CDR2 is SVGAGI. The CDR3 spans 14 residues. CDR3 residues: CASSYVGGAGELFF. Here the CDR3 DNA reads TGTGCCAGCAGTTACGTTGGGGGTGCCGGGGAGCTGTTTTTT.

V is TRBV2 and J is TRBJ2-1; D tentatively fits TRBD1 or TRBD2 (6 bases each). The CDR3 extends over 15 amino acids. CDR1 is SNHLY, CDR2 FYNNEI, per germline. V gave up 6 bases and J gave up 7 bases, with 19 bases separating them. The CDR3 here is CASRTGAGPGNEQFF. CDR3 DNA: TGTGCCAGCAGGACGGGGGCCGGCCCTGGGAATGAGCAGTTCTTC.

V usage is TRBV7-9 and J usage is TRBJ1-1; D unclear. The CDR3 length is 14 residues. CDR1 is SEHNR and CDR2 is FQNEAQ in the germline V gene (reference sequence). Trimming took off 5 bases at V and 10 bases at J, with 20 bases between the two ends. The CDR3 region has the DNA TGTGCCAGCAGCGAGCCCGGCCGGGCTTTGGGAGCTTTCTTT. Translating it yields CASSEPGRALGAFF.

The rearrangement joins TRBV5-5 to TRBJ2-3, with 11 nucleotides matching TRBD2. CDR3 length: 15 amino acids. CDR1 SGHKS and CDR2 YYEKEE come from the germline V gene (reference sequence). J lost 4 bases, V lost 5 bases, and 6 bases had no gene match. CDR3 nucleotides: TGTGCCAGCAGATTTAGCGGGGGGGCCGCAGATACGCAGTATTTT. Translating gives CASRFSGGAADTQYF. Complete variable domain (other parts from reference TRBV5-5 and TRBJ2-3): DAGVTQSPTHLIKTRGQQVTLRCSPISGHKSVSWYQQVLGQGPQFIFQYYEKEERGRGNFPDRFSARQFPNYSSELNVNALLLGDSALYLCASRFSGGAADTQYFGPGTRLTVL.

This clone was detected a few times. CDR3 coding DNA: TGTGCCAGCAGAACAGGGAACGGCGGGGAGCTGTTTTTT. Amino acid sequence: CASRTGNGGELFF. The chain uses TRBV28 and TRBJ2-2, with TRBD1 as a possible D gene (6 bases). V was cut by 6 bases and J by 7 bases, with 12 bases left in between. CDR3 length: 13 amino acids. Germline V gene data show CDR1 as MDHEN and CDR2 as SYDVKM.

The gene calls are TRBV4-1 and TRBJ2-7; the D gene is possibly TRBD1 (6 bases). Trimming took off 1 base at V and 3 bases at J, with 10 bases between the two ends. Germline CDR1 reads MGHRA; CDR2 reads YSYEKL. The CDR3 has 14 amino acids. CDR3 DNA: TGCGCCAGCAGCCAAGGACAGGCTATCTACGAGCAGTACTTC. This gives the protein CASSQGQAIYEQYF.

The chain is built from TRBV11-2 and TRBJ2-3; D unresolved. V was clipped by 3 bases and J by 1 base, with 5 bases between them. CDR3 size: 13 residues. Germline V gene sequence: CDR1 SGHAT, CDR2 FQNNGV. The CDR3 DNA reads as TGTGCCAGCAGCTTGGAGCGCACAGATACGCAGTATTTT. Translating gives CASSLERTDTQYF.